A selection of T cell receptor beta chains follows, all from one sample in a study of type 1 regulatory T cells. TCRdb processed the reads anew with MiXCR; each CDR3 protein has one entry. The profile shows approximately 42,000 distinct CDR3 sequences, 12% of them singletons. The antigens for these receptors are not known. The source material was cultured non-Tr1 T cells, either the whole culture or a sorted T cell fraction (not recorded which). These receptors were obtained from a human donor in good health. Each CDR3 is given with its conserved first and last residue. Fields, in order: CDR3 protein, CDR3 DNA, clone size, J gene, D gene, V gene. A D gene is named only where the DNA matches it firmly. A clone size is listed for some rows: how often the clone was seen (once, few, many), or a class if it is expanded.

CDR3 protein: CASSPVGAAGGQPQHF; CDR3 DNA: TGTGCCAGCAGCCCGGTTGGGGCAGCGGGGGGTCAGCCCCAGCATTTT; clone size: .; J gene: TRBJ1-5; D gene: .; V gene: TRBV7-2
CDR3 protein: CARFGSPQFYGYTF; CDR3 DNA: TGTGCTAGGTTCGGCAGTCCTCAATTCTATGGCTACACCTTC; clone size: many; J gene: TRBJ1-2; D gene: .; V gene: TRBV7-7
CDR3 protein: CASSPGLAVETQYF; CDR3 DNA: TGTGCCAGCAGCCCCGGACTAGCGGTCGAGACCCAGTACTTC; clone size: .; J gene: TRBJ2-5; D gene: TRBD2; V gene: TRBV7-3
CDR3 protein: CASSWGIAGGSTGELFF; CDR3 DNA: TGCGCCAGCAGCTGGGGCATAGCGGGAGGATCCACCGGGGAGCTGTTTTTT; clone size: many; J gene: TRBJ2-2; D gene: TRBD2; V gene: TRBV5-1
CDR3 protein: CASREGGHPAYEQYF; CDR3 DNA: TGTGCCAGCAGAGAGGGGGGACACCCCGCCTACGAGCAGTACTTC; clone size: medium-sized; J gene: TRBJ2-7; D gene: .; V gene: TRBV12-3/TRBV12-4
CDR3 protein: CASSLRSTTNEKLFF; CDR3 DNA: TGTGCCAGCAGTTTAAGGTCGACAACTAATGAAAAACTGTTTTTT; clone size: .; J gene: TRBJ1-4; D gene: .; V gene: TRBV27
CDR3 protein: CASTREDQPQHF; CDR3 DNA: TGTGCCAGCACGAGGGAGGATCAGCCCCAGCATTTT; clone size: .; J gene: TRBJ1-5; D gene: .; V gene: TRBV2
CDR3 protein: CASSLGPQADTQYF; CDR3 DNA: TGTGCCAGCAGCTTGGGGCCTCAAGCAGATACGCAGTATTTT; clone size: many; J gene: TRBJ2-3; D gene: .; V gene: TRBV5-6
CDR3 protein: CASSESQGYGYTF; CDR3 DNA: TGTGCCAGCAGTGAATCCCAGGGGTATGGCTACACCTTC; clone size: many; J gene: TRBJ1-2; D gene: .; V gene: TRBV6-1
CDR3 protein: CASSLAGGSSDTQYF; CDR3 DNA: TGCGCCAGCAGCTTGGCCGGCGGGAGTAGCGATACGCAGTATTTT; clone size: .; J gene: TRBJ2-3; D gene: TRBD2; V gene: TRBV5-1
CDR3 protein: CASRHTGTSGRNEQFF; CDR3 DNA: TGTGCCAGCAGGCATACCGGGACTAGCGGGAGAAATGAGCAGTTCTTC; clone size: few; J gene: TRBJ2-1; D gene: TRBD2; V gene: TRBV7-9
CDR3 protein: CSARASATGVRYNEQFF; CDR3 DNA: TGCAGTGCTAGAGCGAGCGCAACAGGAGTACGTTACAATGAGCAGTTCTTC; clone size: few; J gene: TRBJ2-1; D gene: .; V gene: TRBV20-1
CDR3 protein: CASSPVTAPNTGELFF; CDR3 DNA: TGTGCCAGCTCCCCAGTAACGGCCCCGAACACCGGGGAGCTGTTTTTT; clone size: few; J gene: TRBJ2-2; D gene: .; V gene: TRBV18
CDR3 protein: CASQGGLAGTGELFF; CDR3 DNA: TGTGCCAGCCAGGGGGGACTAGCGGGCACCGGGGAGCTGTTTTTT; clone size: many; J gene: TRBJ2-2; D gene: TRBD2; V gene: TRBV9
CDR3 protein: CSALSSGVNYGYTF; CDR3 DNA: TGCAGTGCTCTAAGTTCGGGAGTCAACTATGGCTACACCTTC; clone size: many; J gene: TRBJ1-2; D gene: .; V gene: TRBV20-1
CDR3 protein: CASSPAQGARGYTF; CDR3 DNA: TGTGCCAGCAGCCCAGCACAGGGGGCCCGTGGCTACACCTTC; clone size: few; J gene: TRBJ1-2; D gene: TRBD1; V gene: TRBV7-9
CDR3 protein: CATSDFGRQGVEGEQFF; CDR3 DNA: TGTGCCACCAGTGATTTCGGGCGGCAGGGGGTGGAGGGTGAGCAGTTCTTC; clone size: many; J gene: TRBJ2-1; D gene: .; V gene: TRBV24-1
CDR3 protein: CASSSGQGTDTQYF; CDR3 DNA: TGTGCCAGCAGCTCCGGACAGGGGACCGATACGCAGTATTTT; clone size: few; J gene: TRBJ2-3; D gene: TRBD1; V gene: TRBV6-5
CDR3 protein: CASSSQQGIQPQHF; CDR3 DNA: TGTGCCAGCAGCTCTCAGCAGGGGATTCAGCCCCAGCATTTT; clone size: many; J gene: TRBJ1-5; D gene: .; V gene: TRBV7-8
CDR3 protein: CASSSSGISYNEQFF; CDR3 DNA: TGCGCCAGCAGCTCTTCAGGGATCTCCTACAATGAGCAGTTCTTC; clone size: few; J gene: TRBJ2-1; D gene: .; V gene: TRBV5-1
CDR3 protein: CASRAGTSGSGETQYF; CDR3 DNA: TGCGCCAGCAGGGCCGGGACTAGCGGGAGCGGGGAGACCCAGTACTTC; clone size: few; J gene: TRBJ2-5; D gene: TRBD2; V gene: TRBV5-1
CDR3 protein: CSVAALGTEAFF; CDR3 DNA: TGCAGCGTTGCGGCGTTGGGCACTGAAGCTTTCTTT; clone size: .; J gene: TRBJ1-1; D gene: .; V gene: TRBV29-1
CDR3 protein: CASSARGIQYF; CDR3 DNA: TGTGCCAGCAGCGCCCGGGGCATTCAGTACTTC; clone size: many; J gene: TRBJ2-4; D gene: .; V gene: TRBV6-1
CDR3 protein: CASSLGTGAFQETQYF; CDR3 DNA: TGTGCCAGCAGTTTAGGGACTGGGGCTTTCCAAGAGACCCAGTACTTC; clone size: .; J gene: TRBJ2-5; D gene: .; V gene: TRBV12-3/TRBV12-4